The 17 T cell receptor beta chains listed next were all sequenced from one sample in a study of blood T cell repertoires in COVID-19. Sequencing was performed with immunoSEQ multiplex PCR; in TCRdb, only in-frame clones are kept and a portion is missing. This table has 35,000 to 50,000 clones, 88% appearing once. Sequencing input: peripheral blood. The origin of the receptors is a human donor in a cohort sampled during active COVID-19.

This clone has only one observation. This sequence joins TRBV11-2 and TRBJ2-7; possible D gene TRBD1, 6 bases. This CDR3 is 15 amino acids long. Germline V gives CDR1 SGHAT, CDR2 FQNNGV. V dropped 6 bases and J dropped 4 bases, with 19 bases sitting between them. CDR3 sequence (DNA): TGTGCCAGCAGGGTGAGAACCAGGGGCGGATACGAGCAGTACTTC. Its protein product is CASRVRTRGGYEQYF.

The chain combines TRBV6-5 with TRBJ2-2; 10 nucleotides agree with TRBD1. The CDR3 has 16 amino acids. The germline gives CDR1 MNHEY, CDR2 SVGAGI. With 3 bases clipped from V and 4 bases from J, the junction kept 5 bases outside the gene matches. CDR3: CASSYTRTGGTGELFF. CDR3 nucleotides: TGTGCCAGCAGTTATACCCGGACAGGGGGCACCGGGGAGCTGTTTTTT.

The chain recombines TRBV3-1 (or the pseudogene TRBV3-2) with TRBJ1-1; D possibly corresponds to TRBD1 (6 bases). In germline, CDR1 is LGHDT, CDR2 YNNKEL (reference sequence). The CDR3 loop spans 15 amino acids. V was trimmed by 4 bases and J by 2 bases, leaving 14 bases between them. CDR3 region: CASSPMGAVNTEAFF. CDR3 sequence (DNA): TGTGCCAGCAGCCCCATGGGGGCCGTTAACACTGAAGCTTTCTTT.

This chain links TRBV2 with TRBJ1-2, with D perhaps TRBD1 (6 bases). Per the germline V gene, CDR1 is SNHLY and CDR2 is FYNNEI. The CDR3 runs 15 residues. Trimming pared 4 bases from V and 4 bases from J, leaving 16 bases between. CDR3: CASSAADSSPYGYTF. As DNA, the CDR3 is TGTGCCAGCAGTGCTGCGGACAGTTCGCCCTATGGCTACACCTTC.

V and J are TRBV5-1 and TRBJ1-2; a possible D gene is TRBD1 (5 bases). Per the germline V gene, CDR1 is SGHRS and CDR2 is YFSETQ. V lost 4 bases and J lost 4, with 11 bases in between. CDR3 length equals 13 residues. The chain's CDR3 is CASSPGKSYGYTF. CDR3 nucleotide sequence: TGCGCCAGCAGCCCAGGGAAGAGCTATGGCTACACCTTC.

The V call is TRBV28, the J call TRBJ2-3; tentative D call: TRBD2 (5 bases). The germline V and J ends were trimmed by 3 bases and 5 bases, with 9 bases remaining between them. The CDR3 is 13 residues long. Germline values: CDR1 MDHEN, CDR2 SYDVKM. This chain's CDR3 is CASSFRDKDTQYF. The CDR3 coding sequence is TGTGCCAGCAGTTTCCGGGATAAAGATACGCAGTATTTT.

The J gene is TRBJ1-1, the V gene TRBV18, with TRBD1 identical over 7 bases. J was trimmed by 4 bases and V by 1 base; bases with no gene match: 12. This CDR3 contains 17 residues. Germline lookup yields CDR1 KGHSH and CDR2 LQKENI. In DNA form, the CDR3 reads TGTGCCAGCTCACCACGGTCAGGGGGGCTATCGGGCACTGAAGCTTTCTTT. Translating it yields CASSPRSGGLSGTEAFF.

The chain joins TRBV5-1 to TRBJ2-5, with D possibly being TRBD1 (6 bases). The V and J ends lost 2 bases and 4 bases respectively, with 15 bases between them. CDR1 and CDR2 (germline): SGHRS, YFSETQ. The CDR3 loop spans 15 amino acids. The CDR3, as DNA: TGCGCCAGCAGCTTCTTGGGGGCAGCCCCAGAGACCCAGTACTTC. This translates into CASSFLGAAPETQYF.

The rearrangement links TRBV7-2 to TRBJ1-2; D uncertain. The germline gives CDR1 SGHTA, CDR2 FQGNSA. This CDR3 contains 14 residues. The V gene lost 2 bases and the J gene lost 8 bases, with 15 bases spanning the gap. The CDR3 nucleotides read TGTGCCAGCAGCTTACTCCCCTCTACCGAAGGCTACACCTTC. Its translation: CASSLLPSTEGYTF.

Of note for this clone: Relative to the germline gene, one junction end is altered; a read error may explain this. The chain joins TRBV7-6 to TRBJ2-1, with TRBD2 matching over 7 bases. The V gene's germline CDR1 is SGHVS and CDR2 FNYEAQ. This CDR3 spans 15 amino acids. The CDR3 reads CASTLTPSGNNEQFF. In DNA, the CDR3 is TGTGCCAGCACCTTAACCCCTAGCGGCAACAATGAGCAGTTCTTC.

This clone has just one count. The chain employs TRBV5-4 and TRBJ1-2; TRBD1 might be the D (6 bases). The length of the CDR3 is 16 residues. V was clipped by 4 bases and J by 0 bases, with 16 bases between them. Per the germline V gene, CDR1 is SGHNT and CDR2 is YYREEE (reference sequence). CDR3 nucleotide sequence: TGTGCCAGCAGCCAGCCCCAGGGGTTAGCTAACTATGGCTACACCTTC. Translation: CASSQPQGLANYGYTF.

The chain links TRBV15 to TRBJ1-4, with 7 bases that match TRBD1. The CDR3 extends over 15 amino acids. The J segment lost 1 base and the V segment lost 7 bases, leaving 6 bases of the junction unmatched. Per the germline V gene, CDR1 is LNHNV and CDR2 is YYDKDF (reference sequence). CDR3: CATITGEGTNEKLFF. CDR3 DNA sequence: TGTGCCACCATCACAGGGGAAGGAACTAATGAAAAACTGTTTTTT.

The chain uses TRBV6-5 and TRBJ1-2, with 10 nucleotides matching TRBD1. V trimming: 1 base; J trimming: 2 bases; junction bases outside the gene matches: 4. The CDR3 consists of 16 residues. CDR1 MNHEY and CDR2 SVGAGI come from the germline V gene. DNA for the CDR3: TGTGCCAGCAGTTACTTCTCGGGACAGGGGAACTATGGCTACACCTTC. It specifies CASSYFSGQGNYGYTF.

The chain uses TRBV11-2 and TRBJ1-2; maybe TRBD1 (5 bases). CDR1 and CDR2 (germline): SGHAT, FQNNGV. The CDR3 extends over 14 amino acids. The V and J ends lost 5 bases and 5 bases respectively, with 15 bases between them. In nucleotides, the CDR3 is TGTGCCAGCAGCGAACGGCAGGGAGGGTATGGCTACACCTTC. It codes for CASSERQGGYGYTF. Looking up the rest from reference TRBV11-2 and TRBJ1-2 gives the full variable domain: EAGVAQSPRYKIIEKRQSVAFWCNPISGHATLYWYQQILGQGPKLLIQFQNNGVVDDSQLPKDRFSAERLKGVDSTLKIQPAKLEDSAVYLCASSERQGGYGYTFGSGTRLTVV.

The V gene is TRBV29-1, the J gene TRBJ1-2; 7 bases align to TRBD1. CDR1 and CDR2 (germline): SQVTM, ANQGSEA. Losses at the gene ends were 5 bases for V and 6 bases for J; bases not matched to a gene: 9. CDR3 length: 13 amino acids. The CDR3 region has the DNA TGCAGCGTTTCCGACAGGGATGCTAATGGCTACACCTTC. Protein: CSVSDRDANGYTF.

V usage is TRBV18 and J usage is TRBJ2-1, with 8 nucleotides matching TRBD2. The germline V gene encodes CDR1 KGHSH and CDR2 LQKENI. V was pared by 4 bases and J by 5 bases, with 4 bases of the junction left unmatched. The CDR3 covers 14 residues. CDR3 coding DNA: TGTGCCAGCTCACAGAATAGCGGGAACAATGAGCAGTTCTTC. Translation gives CASSQNSGNNEQFF.

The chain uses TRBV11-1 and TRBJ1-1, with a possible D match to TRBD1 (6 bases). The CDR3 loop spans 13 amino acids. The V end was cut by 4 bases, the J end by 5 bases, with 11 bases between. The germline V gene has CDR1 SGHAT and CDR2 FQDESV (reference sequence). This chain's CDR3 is CASSSGVGTEAFF. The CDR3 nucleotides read TGTGCCAGCAGCTCAGGGGTGGGGACTGAAGCTTTCTTT.